This TCR beta chain was sequenced for a study of T cell repertoires in cytomegalovirus infection. TCRdb called the reads again in MiXCR, with one record for every CDR3 protein. The table records about a million distinct CDR3 sequences, approximately 31% of them present only once. Findings and caveats of the study: HLA-C-restricted, CMV-specific TCR beta clonotypes were dominant ex vivo.

CDR3 length equals 13 residues. Germline V gives CDR1 SGHVS, CDR2 FNYEAQ. V gave up 5 bases and J gave up 9 bases, with 14 bases separating them. Note on this clonotype: The antigen is unknown.

The sequences come from cultured CD8+ T cells from PBMCs, collected from culture after CMV antigen stimulation. The chain employs TRBV7-6 and TRBJ2-1; D unresolved. This clonotype was sampled from a human donor in good health (CMV status not recorded). Some clones in this sample may be carry-over from other donors' samples. CDR3 nucleotides: TGTGCCAGCAGCCAGACCTGGGGTAGTGAGCAGTTCTTC. It encodes CASSQTWGSEQFF.